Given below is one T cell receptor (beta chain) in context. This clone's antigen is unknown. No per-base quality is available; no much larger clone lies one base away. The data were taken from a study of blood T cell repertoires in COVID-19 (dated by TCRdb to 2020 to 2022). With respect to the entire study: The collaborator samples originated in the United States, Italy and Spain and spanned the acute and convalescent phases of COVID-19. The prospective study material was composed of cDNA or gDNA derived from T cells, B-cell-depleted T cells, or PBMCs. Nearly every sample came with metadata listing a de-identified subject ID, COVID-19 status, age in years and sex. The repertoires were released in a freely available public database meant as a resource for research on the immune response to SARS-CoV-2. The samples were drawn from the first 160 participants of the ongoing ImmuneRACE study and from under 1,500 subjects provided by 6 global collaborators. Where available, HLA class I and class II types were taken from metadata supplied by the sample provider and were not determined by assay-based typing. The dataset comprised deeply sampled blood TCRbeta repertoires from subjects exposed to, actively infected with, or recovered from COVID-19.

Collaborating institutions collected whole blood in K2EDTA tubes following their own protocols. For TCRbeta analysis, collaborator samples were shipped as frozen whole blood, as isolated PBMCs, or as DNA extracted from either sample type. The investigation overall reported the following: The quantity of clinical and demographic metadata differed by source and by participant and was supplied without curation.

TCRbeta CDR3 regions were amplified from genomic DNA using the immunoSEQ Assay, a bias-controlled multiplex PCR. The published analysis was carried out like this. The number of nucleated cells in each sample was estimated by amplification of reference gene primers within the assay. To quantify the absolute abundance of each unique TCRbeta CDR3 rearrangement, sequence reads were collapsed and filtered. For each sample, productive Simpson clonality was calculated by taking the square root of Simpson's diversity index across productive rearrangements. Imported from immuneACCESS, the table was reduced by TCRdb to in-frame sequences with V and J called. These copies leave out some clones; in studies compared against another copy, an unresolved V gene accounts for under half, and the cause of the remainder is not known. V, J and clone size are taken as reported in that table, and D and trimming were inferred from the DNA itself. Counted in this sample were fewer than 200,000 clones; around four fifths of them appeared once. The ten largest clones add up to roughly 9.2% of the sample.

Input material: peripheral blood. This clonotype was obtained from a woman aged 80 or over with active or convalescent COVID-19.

This receptor has the CDR3 CASSKQRDSVLDTQYF. The DNA sequence reads TGCGCCAGCAGCAAACAACGGGACAGTGTTTTAGATACGCAGTATTTT. The receptor chain draws on TRBV4-3 and TRBJ2-3; TRBD1 agrees with 7 junctional bases. From a lookup of the germline V gene, CDR1 and CDR2 are LGHNA and YSLEER. The CDR3 numbers 16 residues from cysteine through phenylalanine. The CDR3 DNA has 48 bases and is translated from base 1. V has 5 bases trimmed and J has 5 bases trimmed; junction bases matching no gene number 13.